The rows below give T cell receptor beta chains drawn from one sample of a study of control samples from healthy donors and cancer patients. Using immunoSEQ multiplex PCR, the repertoire was profiled, and TCRdb retains in-frame clones only, with some absent. The table records under 200,000 clones, approximately 90% of them present only once. The sequencing input was blood. The receptors originated from a woman in her thirties in good health. CDR3s include the opening cysteine and the closing phenylalanine or tryptophan. Fields, in order: J gene, D gene, V gene, clone size, CDR3 protein, CDR3 DNA. A D gene is named only where the DNA matches it firmly. Clone size is not always given. Where it is, it says once, few, many or a class for expanded clones.

TRBJ2-7 . TRBV12-3/TRBV12-4 . CASSLAGREQYF TGTGCCAGCAGTTTGGCGGGGCGGGAGCAGTACTTC
TRBJ2-5 TRBD2 TRBV5-1 . CASSLGLAERETQYF TGCGCCAGCAGCTTGGGACTAGCGGAGCGGGAGACCCAGTACTTC
TRBJ2-1 TRBD1 TRBV6-5 . CASSGQGHNEQFF TGTGCCAGCAGCGGACAGGGCCACAATGAGCAGTTCTTC
TRBJ1-5 . TRBV6-2/TRBV6-3 once CASSYLDWGEAQHF TGTGCCAGCAGTTACCTGGATTGGGGGGAGGCCCAGCATTTT
TRBJ2-7 . TRBV7-9 . CASSFAGGGSYEQYF TGTGCCAGCAGCTTCGCAGGTGGCGGATCCTACGAGCAGTACTTC
TRBJ2-7 . TRBV5-8 . CASSFDGTRYEQYF TGTGCCAGCAGCTTCGACGGGACGCGCTACGAGCAGTACTTC
TRBJ1-5 . TRBV18 . CASFRDSNQPQHF TGTGCCAGTTTCCGGGACAGCAATCAGCCCCAGCATTTT
TRBJ2-3 TRBD2 TRBV19 . CASSAPGLAGGSNTDTQYF TGTGCCAGTAGTGCCCCGGGACTAGCGGGAGGGTCGAACACAGATACGCAGTATTTT
TRBJ1-5 . TRBV6-2/TRBV6-3 . CASSYRRQFYAQPQHF TGTGCCAGCAGTTACAGGAGACAGTTCTACGCCCAGCCCCAGCATTTT
TRBJ2-7 TRBD2 TRBV11-1 . CASSEGLAGVGEQYF TGTGCCAGCAGCGAGGGACTAGCGGGAGTGGGCGAGCAGTACTTC
TRBJ2-1 . TRBV5-6 . CASSLVGRGVNEQFF TGTGCCAGCAGCTTGGTTGGCAGGGGGGTCAATGAGCAGTTCTTC
TRBJ1-1 . TRBV25-1 . CASSPGWATPSLSEAFF TGTGCCAGCAGTCCGGGATGGGCCACCCCTTCGCTATCTGAAGCTTTCTTT
TRBJ1-3 . TRBV15 . CATSSVLTGSLGNTIYF TGTGCCACCAGCAGTGTTTTAACAGGGTCCCTTGGAAACACCATATATTTT
TRBJ2-1 TRBD2 TRBV24-1 . CATSDRLAGGKDEQFF TGTGCCACCAGTGACCGGCTAGCGGGAGGGAAGGATGAGCAGTTCTTC
TRBJ1-1 . TRBV30 . CAWAEGWGRAFF TGTGCCTGGGCGGAGGGGTGGGGGCGAGCTTTCTTT
TRBJ2-1 . TRBV5-1 . CASSPVVGTGEQFF TGCGCCAGCAGCCCGGTCGTGGGGACTGGTGAGCAGTTCTTC
TRBJ2-5 . TRBV7-6 . CASSYRDGEETQYF TGTGCCAGCAGCTACCGGGACGGTGAAGAGACCCAGTACTTC
TRBJ2-7 . TRBV28 . CASSFWGVGFFGNSSYEQYF TGTGCCAGCAGTTTTTGGGGAGTTGGGTTTTTCGGGAATAGCTCCTACGAGCAGTACTTC
TRBJ2-7 . TRBV7-2 . CASSPGAGRYEQYF TGTGCCAGCAGCCCAGGGGCGGGACGCTACGAGCAGTACTTC